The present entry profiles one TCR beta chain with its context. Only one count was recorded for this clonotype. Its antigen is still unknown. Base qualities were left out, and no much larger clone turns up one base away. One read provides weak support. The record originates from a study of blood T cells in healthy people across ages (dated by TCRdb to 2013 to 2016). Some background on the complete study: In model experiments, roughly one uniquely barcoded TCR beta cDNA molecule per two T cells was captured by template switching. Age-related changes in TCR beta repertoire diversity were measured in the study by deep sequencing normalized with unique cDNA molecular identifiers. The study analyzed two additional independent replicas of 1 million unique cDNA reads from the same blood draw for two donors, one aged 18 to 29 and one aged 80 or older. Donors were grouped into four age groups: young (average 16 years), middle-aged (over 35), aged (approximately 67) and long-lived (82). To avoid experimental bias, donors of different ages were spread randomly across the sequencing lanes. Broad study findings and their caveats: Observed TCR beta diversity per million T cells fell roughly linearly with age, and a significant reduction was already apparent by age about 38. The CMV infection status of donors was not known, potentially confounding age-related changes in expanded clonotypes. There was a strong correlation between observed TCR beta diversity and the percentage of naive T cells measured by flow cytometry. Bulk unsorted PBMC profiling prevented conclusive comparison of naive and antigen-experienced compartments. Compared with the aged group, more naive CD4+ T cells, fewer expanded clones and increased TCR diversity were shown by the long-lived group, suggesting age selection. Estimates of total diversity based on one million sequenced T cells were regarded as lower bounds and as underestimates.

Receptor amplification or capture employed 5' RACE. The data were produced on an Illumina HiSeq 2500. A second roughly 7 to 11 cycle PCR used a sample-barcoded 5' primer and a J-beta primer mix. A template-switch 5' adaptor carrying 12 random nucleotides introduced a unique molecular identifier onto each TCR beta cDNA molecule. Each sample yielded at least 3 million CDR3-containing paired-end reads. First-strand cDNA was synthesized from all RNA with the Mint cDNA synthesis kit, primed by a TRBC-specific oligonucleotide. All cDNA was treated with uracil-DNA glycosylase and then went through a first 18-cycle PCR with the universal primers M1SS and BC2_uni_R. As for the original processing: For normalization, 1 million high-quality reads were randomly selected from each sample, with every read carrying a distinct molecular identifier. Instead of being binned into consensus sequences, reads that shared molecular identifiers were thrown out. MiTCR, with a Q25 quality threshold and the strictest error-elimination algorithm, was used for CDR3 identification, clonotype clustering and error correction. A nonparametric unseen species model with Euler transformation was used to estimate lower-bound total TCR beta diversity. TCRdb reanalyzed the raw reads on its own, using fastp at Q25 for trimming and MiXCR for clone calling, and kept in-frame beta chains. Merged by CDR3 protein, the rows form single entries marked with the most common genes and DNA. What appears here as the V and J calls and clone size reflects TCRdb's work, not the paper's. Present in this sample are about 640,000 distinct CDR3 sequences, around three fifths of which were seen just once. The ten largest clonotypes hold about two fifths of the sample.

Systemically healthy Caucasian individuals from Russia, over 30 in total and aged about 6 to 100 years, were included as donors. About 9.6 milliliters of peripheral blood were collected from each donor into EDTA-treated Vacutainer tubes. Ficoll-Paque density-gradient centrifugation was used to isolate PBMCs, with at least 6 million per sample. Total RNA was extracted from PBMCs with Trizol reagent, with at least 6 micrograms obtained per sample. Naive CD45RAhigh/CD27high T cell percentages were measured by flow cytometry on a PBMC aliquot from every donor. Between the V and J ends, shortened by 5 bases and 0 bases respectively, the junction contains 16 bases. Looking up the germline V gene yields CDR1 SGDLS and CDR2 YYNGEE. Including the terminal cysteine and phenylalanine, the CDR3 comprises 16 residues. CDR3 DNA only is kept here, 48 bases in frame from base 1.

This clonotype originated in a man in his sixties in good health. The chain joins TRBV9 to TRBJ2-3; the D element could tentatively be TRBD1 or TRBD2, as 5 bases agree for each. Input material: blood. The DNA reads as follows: TGTGCCAGCAGGCCCCGGGACGCGGATAGCACAGATACGCAGTATTTT. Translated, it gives CASRPRDADSTDTQYF.